This TCR beta chain appears in the sequencing data of a study of regulatory T cells in long-lasting Graves disease. Germline CDR1 and CDR2: MDHEN and SYDVKM. Trimming pared 7 bases from V and 2 bases from J, leaving 20 bases between. The CDR3 totals 16 residues. Findings of the study overall: Sampling was limited to peripheral blood rather than thyroid tissue.

Remarks on this clonotype: The target antigen is unknown.

Time point here: newly diagnosed GD, antithyroid drugs for less than 3 months. The authors made the TCR library using RNA they extracted from PBMCs. Building the TCR beta libraries relied on iRepertoire HTBI primers, and CDR3 regions underwent Arm-PCR. TCRdb re-derived calls from the multiplex PCR reads in MiXCR, one entry per CDR3 protein. This sample yields roughly 610,000 distinct CDR3 sequences, of which around 15% are seen a single time; more than 15% belongs to the top ten. This sample was also put to use in a study of T cells in Graves' hyperthyroidism and ophthalmopathy.

The sequencing here drew on peripheral blood mononuclear cells (PBMCs), taken at new diagnosis, from a patient treated with antithyroid drugs. This clonotype originated in a woman aged 25 to 39 with Graves disease. This chain uses TRBV28 with TRBJ1-2; D may be TRBD1 (5 bases). The CDR3 DNA reads TGTGCCAGCACATCCTACGGACAAGGGGACAACTATGGCTACACCTTC. Protein sequence: CASTSYGQGDNYGYTF.